This T cell receptor (beta chain) appears in the sequencing data of a study of long-term antiretroviral therapy in people with HIV. Of note for this clone: Its antigen remains unidentified.

Assay version v3.0 of immunoSEQ was used, and it was run at survey level. Profiled with immunoSEQ multiplex PCR; TCRdb holds only in-frame clones, not every one. This sample has approximately 16,000 clones, with 77% found just once. The V gene end was trimmed by 3 bases and the J gene end by 2 bases; junction bases not matched to a gene: 7. This CDR3 has 14 amino acids. Germline V gene data show CDR1 as GTSNPN and CDR2 as SVGIG (reference sequence). Study-level results: Diversity went up after ART and still fell short of transplant donor controls. Spans of CDR3 length were tighter for HIV repertoires than for controls. For ART adherence, viral resistance and therapy changes, no data were available.

The receptor was derived from a man between 35 and 55 years old with HIV. This chain links TRBV30 with TRBJ2-7; 7 bases map to TRBD1. This specimen was unsorted PBMCs, taken 2.1 years after starting antiretroviral therapy. The CDR3 protein is CAWRTPTGPYEQYF. The CDR3 DNA is TGTGCCTGGAGGACCCCGACAGGGCCCTACGAGCAGTACTTC.